This T cell receptor (beta chain) comes out of a study of blood T cell repertoires in COVID-19 (dated by TCRdb to 2018 to 2021). About the full investigation: The collaborator samples originated in the United States, Italy and Spain and spanned the acute and convalescent phases of COVID-19. The sample metadata nearly always contained a de-identified subject ID, COVID-19 status, age in years and sex. The material from the prospective study consisted of cDNA or gDNA derived from T cells, B-cell-depleted T cells, or PBMCs. Where available, HLA class I and class II types were obtained from metadata supplied by the sample provider rather than from assay-based typing. The repertoires were released in a freely available public database intended as a resource for research on the immune response to SARS-CoV-2. Samples were obtained from the ongoing ImmuneRACE study (first 160 participants) and from approximately 1,200 subjects provided by 6 global collaborators. Deeply sampled blood TCRbeta repertoires from subjects exposed to, actively infected with, or recovered from COVID-19 were included in the dataset. Study-wide findings and limitations: The quantity of clinical and demographic metadata differed by source and by participant and was supplied without curation.

Remarks on this clone: The antigen it binds to is not known. Qualities for individual bases were not recorded, and no much larger clone is one base off.

TCRbeta CDR3 regions were amplified from genomic DNA using the immunoSEQ Assay, a bias-controlled multiplex PCR. The study's processing was this. The number of nucleated cells in each sample was estimated from the amplification of reference gene primers within the assay. To quantify the absolute abundance of each unique TCRbeta CDR3 rearrangement, sequence reads were collapsed and filtered. Productive Simpson clonality was computed per sample as the square root of Simpson's diversity index over productive rearrangements. The immuneACCESS repertoire file appears here via TCRdb, limited to in-frame rearrangements. These files lack a portion of the clones; in checked studies, under half of the deficit traces to unresolved V genes, and the cause of the others is not known. Clonal size and the V and J genes are those of that table, whereas D and trimming came from the DNA. The sample profile shows over 150,000 clones; about 86% of them were found once. The ten largest make up under 15% of the sample.

Deletion took 6 bases off V and 5 bases off J, with a span of 13 bases between the germline ends. Via the germline V gene (reference sequence), CDR1 is LNHDA and CDR2 SQIVND. Taken from cysteine to phenylalanine, the CDR3 has 13 residues. The kept DNA is CDR3 alone, 39 bases in frame from the first base. One collaborating source in Seattle enrolled patients while the patients were actively infected and followed the patients over time throughout the course of disease. Each collaborating institution followed its own protocols to collect whole blood in K2EDTA tubes. For TCRbeta analysis, collaborators shipped samples as frozen whole blood, isolated PBMCs, or DNA extracted from either of those sample types.

This clonotype originated in a woman in her 70s with COVID-19, enrolled during active disease. Here the chain combines TRBV19 and TRBJ2-5; the D gene cannot be resolved reliably. The sequencing sample was made of peripheral blood. The DNA is TGTGCCAGTAGCGGCCTCACGCGGGAGACCCAGTACTTC. Its protein product is CASSGLTRETQYF.